This TCR beta chain came from a study of CD8+ T cells in alopecia areata. Study-wide context: The investigators scored severity in treated patients by the percentage of affected scalp area.

Study-wide results and limits: Higher clonality was seen in lesional scalp than in normal scalp, especially in alopecia totalis/universalis. With patients, TCR sharing proved less clear than in mice, a difference possibly related to HLA. Association of baseline CD8+ expansion with response is uncertain owing to one nonresponder.

Remarks on this clone: Its antigen remains unidentified.

It was cDNA, reverse transcribed from extracted RNA, that served as the sequencing template. Libraries were prepared by immunoSEQ multiplex PCR; TCRdb keeps only in-frame clonotypes and omits some of them. The profile shows 150,000 to 200,000 clones, about 60% of them singletons. Specified treatment: oral pan-JAK inhibitor, 5-10 mg twice daily. The CDR3 extends over 12 amino acids. Between the trimmed V and J ends, which lost 2 bases and 5 bases, there was a span of 6 bases. In germline, CDR1 is MNHNY, CDR2 SVGAGI (reference sequence). This TCR derives from a human donor with alopecia areata. The chain has TRBV6-6 and TRBJ2-5; D gene unclear. Sequenced material: CD8+ T cells sorted from blood, taken at week 24, from a patient treated with tofacitinib. The CDR3 coding sequence is TGTGCCAGCAGTTACGATGGGGAGACCCAGTACTTC. Its protein product is CASSYDGETQYF.